This T cell receptor beta chain originates from a study of blood T cell repertoires in COVID-19. Overall study context: The samples span acute and convalescent COVID-19 from the United States, Italy and Spain. T cells, B-cell-depleted T cells, or PBMCs provided the cDNA or gDNA that served as material.

Per the authors' pipeline: It was from reference gene primer amplification that nucleated cell counts were estimated. Clones were read by immunoSEQ multiplex PCR, and TCRdb kept only the in-frame ones, dropping some. From that table come the V and J calls and clone size; the DNA was used to work out D and trimming. The data contain approximately 280,000 clones, roughly 89% of them seen just once; the ten biggest clones take up about 4.2%. The CDR3 is made up of 12 amino acids. The germline V gene encodes CDR1 LGHDT and CDR2 YNNKEL (reference sequence). V dropped 6 bases and J dropped 7 bases, with 9 bases sitting between them.

The sequencing input was peripheral blood. The V call is TRBV3-1 (or the pseudogene TRBV3-2), the J call TRBJ2-2; no clear D. This TCR came from a middle-aged man with acute or convalescent COVID-19. The CDR3, as DNA: TGTGCCAGCAGACCGCCGGGCGGGGAGCTGTTTTTT. Translating it yields CASRPPGGELFF.